These 13 T cell receptor beta chains originate from one sample sequenced in a study of preoperative IRX-2 immunotherapy in early breast cancer. TCRdb's copy holds only in-frame clones and misses some; the assay was immunoSEQ multiplex PCR. The sample carries 30,000 to 45,000 clones, about four fifths recorded once. Treatment defined: preoperative locoregional IRX-2 cytokine immunotherapy. Sequences were derived from lymph node tissue, sampled after IRX-2 immunotherapy. The receptor set was obtained from a human donor with breast cancer.

The rearrangement joins TRBV11-1 to TRBJ1-2; tentatively, D is TRBD1 (5 bases). V lost 1 base to trimming and J lost 3 bases, with 12 bases between them. The CDR3 is made up of 15 amino acids. CDR1 and CDR2 (germline): SGHAT, FQDESV (reference sequence). The CDR3 reads CASSLGASGDYGYTF. The CDR3 nucleotides are TGTGCCAGCAGCTTAGGGGCCTCGGGGGACTATGGCTACACCTTC.

The chain uses TRBV19 and TRBJ1-2, with a weak D call TRBD1 (6 bases). Trimming stripped 6 bases from V and 6 bases from J, with 20 bases between. Per germline, CDR1 LNHDA and CDR2 SQIVND (reference sequence). This CDR3 is built from 15 residues. The CDR3 is CASSPRNRGRDGYTF. The CDR3 nucleotides are TGTGCCAGTAGCCCCAGGAATCGGGGGCGAGATGGCTACACCTTC.

V usage is TRBV28 and J usage is TRBJ2-1; 12 bases line up with TRBD2. Germline V lookup: CDR1 MDHEN, CDR2 SYDVKM. The V and J ends lost 3 bases and 8 bases, in that order; junction bases with no gene match: 11. The CDR3 loop spans 17 amino acids. CDR3 in amino acids: CASSFIASGGGSDEQFF. For the CDR3, the DNA is TGTGCCAGCAGTTTCATCGCTAGCGGGGGGGGCTCGGATGAGCAGTTCTTC.

The CDR3 nucleotides are TGTGCCAGCAGCCAAGGACAGGGTAGATCTGGAAACACCATATATTTT. Amino acids: CASSQGQGRSGNTIYF. This sequence joins TRBV7-6 and TRBJ1-3; 8 bases fit TRBD1. This CDR3 has 16 amino acids. The trim removed 5 bases at V and 1 base at J, leaving 7 bases unmatched. Germline CDR1 reads SGHVS; CDR2 reads FNYEAQ. Variable domain in full (rest from reference TRBV7-6 and TRBJ1-3): GAGVSQSPRYKVTKRGQDVALRCDPISGHVSLYWYRQALGQGPEFLTYFNYEAQQDKSGLPNDRFSAERPEGSISTLTIQRTEQRDSAMYRCASSQGQGRSGNTIYFGEGSWLTVV.

In this sample, this clone turned up once. This rearrangement joins TRBV6-8 to TRBJ2-3, with D unresolved. There are 16 residues in the CDR3. The germline gives CDR1 MNHGY, CDR2 SAAAGT. Trimming shortened V by 2 bases and J by 0 bases, and 12 bases separated the two germline ends. CDR3: CASSYTLTDSTDTQYF. In DNA form, the CDR3 reads TGTGCCAGCAGTTACACACTAACGGACAGCACAGATACGCAGTATTTT.

The V call is TRBV11-3, the J call TRBJ1-1; TRBD1 matches 8 bases. The CDR3 is 16 residues long. CDR1 SGHNT and CDR2 YENEEA come from the germline V gene. V gave up 5 bases and J gave up 4 bases; unmatched junction bases: 12. The CDR3 is CASSAGSITGGTEAFF. As DNA, the CDR3 is TGTGCCAGCAGCGCAGGATCAATTACAGGGGGCACTGAAGCTTTCTTT.

J is TRBJ2-1 and V is TRBV6-8, with D perhaps matching TRBD2 (6 bases). CDR3 length: 14 amino acids. Germline V lookup: CDR1 MNHGY, CDR2 SAAAGT. V gave up 2 bases and J gave up 5 bases, with 10 bases separating them. As DNA, the CDR3 is TGTGCCAGCAGTTACAGGGAGGTAAACAATGAGCAGTTCTTC. Encoded protein: CASSYREVNNEQFF.

This chain links TRBV1 with TRBJ2-1; the table's D call TRBD2 went unverified against the DNA. TRBV1 is a pseudogene locus. This CDR3 is 16 amino acids long. This chain's CDR3 is CASSQEYSGGNNEQFF. DNA of the CDR3: TGCGCCAGCAGCCAAGAATATAGCGGGGGCAACAATGAGCAGTTCTTC.

The chain links TRBV11-3 to TRBJ2-7, with a weak D call TRBD1 (6 bases). CDR1 SGHNT and CDR2 YENEEA come from the germline V gene. This CDR3 is built from 15 residues. The V and J ends lost 3 bases and 3 bases respectively, with 15 bases between them. The DNA for the CDR3 is TGTGCCAGCAGCTTGGCTCCGGACAGTAGCTACGAGCAGTACTTC. Protein product: CASSLAPDSSYEQYF.

V is TRBV19 and J is TRBJ1-2, with 7 nucleotides matching TRBD1. This CDR3 spans 13 amino acids. The germline CDR1 and CDR2 sequences are LNHDA and SQIVND (reference sequence). V trimming: 8 bases; J trimming: 8 bases; junction bases outside the gene matches: 11. CDR3 DNA sequence: TGTGCCAGTCCCATACAGGGGTTAGGAGGCTACACCTTC. Amino acid sequence: CASPIQGLGGYTF.

This clone has only a few counts. This chain links TRBV6-8 with TRBJ1-5; no firm D call. Germline V gene sequence: CDR1 MNHGY, CDR2 SAAAGT. The CDR3 totals 15 residues. Trimming left V 5 bases short and J 5 bases short, with 16 bases between. The CDR3 region has the DNA TGTGCCAGCAGTGTGGGAACTTCCTCCTATCAGCCCCAGCATTTT. Translating gives CASSVGTSSYQPQHF.

The chain combines TRBV25-1 with TRBJ1-2; 9 bases are shared with TRBD1. The CDR3 has 12 residues. Per the germline V gene, CDR1 is MGHDK and CDR2 is SYGVNS. Trimming cost V 8 bases and J 7 bases; bases outside gene matches: 5. The CDR3 sequence: CASRTGVSGYTF. In DNA, the CDR3 is TGTGCCAGCCGGACAGGGGTCTCTGGCTACACCTTC.

V and J are TRBV11-3 and TRBJ1-4, with a possible D match to TRBD1 (5 bases). CDR1 is SGHNT and CDR2 is YENEEA in the germline V gene. Trimming took off 1 base at V and 2 bases at J, with 14 bases between the two ends. The CDR3 spans 17 residues. The CDR3 loop reads CASSLGRGVGTNEKLFF. The CDR3 coding sequence is TGTGCCAGCAGCTTAGGGCGAGGGGTTGGGACTAATGAAAAACTGTTTTTT.